These T cell receptor beta chains were read from a single sample in a study of blood T cell repertoires in COVID-19. This table comes from immunoSEQ multiplex PCR, and its TCRdb copy is limited to in-frame clones, with some not included. Of approximately 240,000 clones in the sample, about 85% were seen once. Specimen: peripheral blood. The receptors shown here come from a man in his forties or fifties who had recovered from COVID-19. CDR3s include the opening cysteine and the closing phenylalanine or tryptophan. D genes are given only for firm matches. The size field is filled for only some rows; it gives once, few, many or a size class.

d_call | j_call | clone_size | v_call | cdr3_nt | cdr3_aa
. | TRBJ1-1 | . | TRBV4-1 | TGCGCCAGCAGCCAAGAAGGGCAGGGACTGTTTTTGACTGAAGCTTTCTTT | CASSQEGQGLFLTEAFF
. | TRBJ2-7 | . | TRBV5-1 | TGCGCCAGCAGCTCACTAGCTAGCAACGAGCAGTACTTC | CASSSLASNEQYF
TRBD2 | TRBJ2-1 | . | TRBV30 | TGTGCCTGGAGGAGCCCGGGACTAGCGGGAGTAATGGATGAGCAGTTCTTC | CAWRSPGLAGVMDEQFF
. | TRBJ2-1 | . | TRBV7-9 | TGTGCCAGCAGCTTCATGAACCGACAAGGTGAGCAGTTCTTC | CASSFMNRQGEQFF
TRBD1 | TRBJ1-5 | few | TRBV28 | TGTGCCAGCACTTTTAGGGTCGGACAGGCCAATCAGCCCCAGCATTTT | CASTFRVGQANQPQHF
TRBD2 | TRBJ2-1 | . | TRBV11-3 | TGTGCCAGCAGCCCCGGGACTAAGTACAATGAGCAGTTCTTC | CASSPGTKYNEQFF
TRBD1 | TRBJ1-2 | . | TRBV27 | TGTGCCAGCAGTTTTTCAGGGGGCGGCTATGGCTACACCTTC | CASSFSGGGYGYTF
. | TRBJ1-2 | . | TRBV2 | TGTGCCAGTTGTTATACGGGGGATTATGGCTACACCTTC | CASCYTGDYGYTF
. | TRBJ2-7 | . | TRBV10-2 | TGCGCCAGCGGCCTGAGAGGGTACGAGCAGTACTTC | CASGLRGYEQYF
. | TRBJ2-5 | . | TRBV5-1 | TGCGCCAGCAGCTTGGCTGAGACCCAGTACTTC | CASSLAETQYF
. | TRBJ2-1 | . | TRBV5-4 | TGTGCCAGCAGCACTACCTCTAGTAATGAGCAGTTCTTC | CASSTTSSNEQFF
TRBD2 | TRBJ2-7 | . | TRBV19 | TGTGCCAGTAGTATATTCTCCACTAGCGGAAGCTCCTACGAGCAGTACTTC | CASSIFSTSGSSYEQYF
. | TRBJ2-7 | . | TRBV6-1 | TGTGCCAGCAGTGACAGGGTGGGCTCCTACGAGCAGTACTTC | CASSDRVGSYEQYF
TRBD1 | TRBJ1-5 | . | TRBV6-6 | TGTGCCAGCAGCCGGACAGGAGCCGACAATCAGCCCCAGCATTTT | CASSRTGADNQPQHF
. | TRBJ2-3 | . | TRBV6-5 | TGTGCCAGCAGTCTACAGTTATCAGATACGCAGTATTTT | CASSLQLSDTQYF
. | TRBJ2-2 | . | TRBV18 | TGTGCCAGCTCACCAGGTCTACAGGGATGGACCGGGGAGCTGTTTTTT | CASSPGLQGWTGELFF
TRBD2 | TRBJ2-7 | . | TRBV30 | TGTGCCTGGGACCCTAGCGGGAACCACGAGCAGTACTTC | CAWDPSGNHEQYF
TRBD1 | TRBJ2-7 | . | TRBV19 | TGTGCCAGTAGTAAACCGGGACAGCCGACCTACGAGCAGTACTTC | CASSKPGQPTYEQYF
. | TRBJ1-1 | . | TRBV19 | TGTGCCAGTAGTACCGTAACCGGGATAAAAGCTTTCTTT | CASSTVTGIKAFF
. | TRBJ2-1 | . | TRBV7-2 | TGTGCCAGCAGCTTAAGTAGAAACAGGCTCAATGAGCAGTTCTTC | CASSLSRNRLNEQFF
. | TRBJ1-3 | . | TRBV7-6 | TGTGCCAGCAGCTTGATAGGAGGTTCTGCGGGAAACACCATATATTTT | CASSLIGGSAGNTIYF
TRBD1 | TRBJ1-3 | . | TRBV3-1/TRBV3-2 | TGTGCCAGCAGCCCACGACAGGGCACCATATATTTT | CASSPRQGTIYF
TRBD2 | TRBJ2-1 | . | TRBV9 | TGTGCCAGCAGCGTATCGGTGACTAGCGGGTACAATGAGCAGTTCTTC | CASSVSVTSGYNEQFF